This T cell receptor beta chain came from a study of T cells in Graves' hyperthyroidism and ophthalmopathy (dated by TCRdb to the late 2010s). The study in broad terms: A discovery cohort of roughly 100 patients, roughly 45 with Graves' ophthalmopathy and approximately 55 with stable Graves' hyperthyroidism, was used to find distinguishing TCR V-J signatures. Prospective prediction of ophthalmopathy was tested in an independent validation cohort of about 19 hyperthyroidism patients and approximately 17 patients who later progressed to ophthalmopathy. The approximately 98 discovery patients were randomly divided into training and test sets at a 7:3 ratio. In several Graves' hyperthyroidism patients, the study also compared T-cell repertoires from thyroid tissue with T-cell repertoires from blood. After blood sampling, hyperthyroidism patients were treated with methimazole at a starting dose of 30 mg daily, and ophthalmopathy patients were treated with high-dose intravenous methylprednisolone. The paper describes TCR Vbeta CDR3 sequencing of about 140 peripheral blood samples, made up of 40 to 45 ophthalmopathy patients, 70 to 80 hyperthyroidism patients and some 17 progressor patients.

The CDR3 runs 11 residues from the cysteine to the phenylalanine. Only the CDR3 portion is preserved as DNA: 33 bases, with reading frame beginning at the first base. A patient counted as having stable Graves' hyperthyroidism if no progression to ophthalmopathy occurred over 18 months of follow-up. Hyperthyroidism patients were aged 18 to 65 years and newly diagnosed, with disease duration of less than 2 months. Patients with uncontrolled infections, other autoimmune diseases, pregnancy or lactation were excluded. Diagnoses were based on clinical symptoms, serum thyroxine and TRAb, thyroid ultrasound and orbital computed tomography. Total RNA was extracted using Trizol reagent, and RNA quality was assessed on an Agilent 2100 Bioanalyzer. Paper-wide results and their limitations: Sample size was not statistically predetermined, and investigators were not blinded to group allocation. In validation, the model predicted progression to ophthalmopathy a median of roughly 6.2 months before onset, with approximately 70% sensitivity and more than 72% specificity. A 13 V-J signature model separated ophthalmopathy from stable hyperthyroidism, with about 90% sensitivity and roughly 81% specificity in cross-validation and 80%/75% in testing. Most expanded thyroid clonotypes (frequency above 0.001) were also found in blood, which suggests that blood repertoires may mirror thyroid immune responses.

Amplification of TCR beta CDR3 regions was carried out from RNA transcripts. A first-round RT-PCR of the TCR CDR3 used the HTBI primer set with the Qiagen OneStep RT-PCR kit. The libraries were constructed in a second round of multiplex PCR and then size-selected and purified. Paired-end sequencing of the libraries was performed with 100 bp reads on an Illumina HiSeq2000. The study's processing was this. SOAPnuke was used to process the raw data, removing reads that contained adapters or uncalled bases, had a mean Phred below 15, or lacked an exact match to the constant primer or identifier. High-quality paired reads were merged using COPE v1.2.5, and each unique nucleotide sequence was defined as a clonotype. MiTCR v1.1 was used to align the clonotypes against IMGT TRBV, TRBD and TRBJ reference segments. The analysis was restricted to V-J combinations with a frequency above 0.0001, which together covered roughly 99% of the repertoires. The TCS score was defined as F50 (clonal expansion) divided by E x V (chaos), with BLOSUM62-based TCRdist calculated between CDR3 peptides within each V-J. Welch's t-statistics and random forest reduced around 510 V-J features to around 14, which were used in a naive Bayes classifier (R e1071). Thyroid-blood repertoire similarity was quantified with the Morisita-Horn index. The raw public data were reprocessed by TCRdb itself: fastp quality trimming at Q25, MiXCR clonotype calling, in-frame beta chains only. One record per CDR3 amino acid sequence lists the most common genes and DNA. These V and J calls rely on TCRdb rather than the paper's analysis. The sample has approximately 500,000 distinct CDR3 sequences on record, just over 45% of them singletons. The ten most abundant clones make up 7.5% to 8.5% of the sample.

The table lists this clonotype with many counts. Which antigen it targets is not known. Its ends do not fully match the called genes, so a read error is possible. The source material was peripheral blood or thyroid tissue (not recorded which). The sequence joins TRBV12-3 or TRBV12-4 to TRBJ1-5; the D gene remains uncertain. The receptor comes from a woman under 30 with Graves' hyperthyroidism. Read as DNA, the sequence is TGTGCCAGCAGTTTAGGAGGTCTCCTGTATTTT. This yields the protein CASSLGGLLYF.